The subject of this entry is one T cell receptor (beta chain). Antigen: not known. With 5 bases clipped from V and 0 bases from J, the junction kept 12 bases outside the gene matches. The germline gives CDR1 LGHNA, CDR2 YNFKEQ. The CDR3 covers 19 residues. This entry belongs to a study of circulating and synovial CD4+ cells in juvenile arthritis. Study-level findings and limits: Bulk blood CD4 samples held at least an order of magnitude more or fewer genomes than CPL. Diversity here was lower than in bulk blood CD4 cells.

Using immunoSEQ multiplex PCR, the repertoire was profiled, and TCRdb retains in-frame clones only, with some absent. The repertoire holds 35,000 or so clones, about 96% seen once, with roughly 0.16% in the top ten. The source of this sequence is a human donor with juvenile idiopathic arthritis. Sequencing was done on a sample of CD4+ T cells from blood. The gene calls are TRBV4-2 and TRBJ2-6, with TRBD2 identical over 8 bases. DNA for the CDR3: TGTGCCAGCAGCTCCCCACGGACTAGCTTTAGCTCTGGGGCCAACGTCCTGACTTTC. Translating it yields CASSSPRTSFSSGANVLTF.